The source of this TCR beta chain is a study of quantifying T cell responses using KT2 cells. Across the whole study: RNA was reverse transcribed with TCR alpha and beta constant-region primers. The T4 ligation step was estimated to exceed 8% efficiency under optimum conditions.

An oligo carrying a UMI was ligated to the cDNA 3' end. First-round PCR used 4 to 5 cycles and beta primers RC1.1 and RC1.2 covering TRBC1 and TRBC2. TCRdb reanalysed the UMI-ligation and nested PCR reads using MiXCR and keeps one entry per CDR3 protein. The table records approximately 57,000 distinct CDR3 sequences, roughly 12% of them present only once. A range of KT2-to-PBMC ratios was made using fixed PBMC numbers. V was trimmed by 3 bases and J by 5 bases, leaving 20 bases between them. This CDR3 spans 15 amino acids. Germline CDR1 is DFQATT and CDR2 is SNEGSKA (reference sequence). This sequence originates from a human donor. The gene calls are TRBV20-1 and TRBJ2-7; tentatively, D is TRBD2 (7 bases). What was sequenced was PBMCs spiked with cells of the T cell clone KT2. The CDR3 is CSARSLRGRADEQYF. In nucleotides, the CDR3 is TGCAGTGCTAGGTCTCTTAGGGGGAGGGCCGACGAGCAGTACTTC.